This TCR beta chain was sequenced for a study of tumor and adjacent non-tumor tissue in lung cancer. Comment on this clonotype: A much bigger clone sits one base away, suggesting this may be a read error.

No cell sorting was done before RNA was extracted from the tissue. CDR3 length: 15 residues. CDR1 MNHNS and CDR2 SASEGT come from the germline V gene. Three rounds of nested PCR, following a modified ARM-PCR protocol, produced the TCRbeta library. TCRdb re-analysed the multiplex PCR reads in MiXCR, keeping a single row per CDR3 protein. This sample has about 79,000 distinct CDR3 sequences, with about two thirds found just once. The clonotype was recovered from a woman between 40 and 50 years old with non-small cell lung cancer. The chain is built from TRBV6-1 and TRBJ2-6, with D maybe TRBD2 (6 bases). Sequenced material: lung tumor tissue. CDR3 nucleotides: TGTGCCAGCACCCCAGGAGGGGCTGGGACCAACGTCCTGACTTTC. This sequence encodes CASTPGGAGTNVLTF.